Listed below are T cell receptor beta chains from one sample, sequenced in a study of early T cells in non-severe SARS-CoV-2 infection. TCRdb reanalysed the 5' RACE reads using MiXCR and keeps one entry per CDR3 protein. The data contain some 46,000 distinct CDR3 sequences, over 5% of them seen just once; the ten biggest clones take up roughly 12%. Sequences were obtained from whole blood. Every receptor here comes from an adult who was a healthcare worker with PCR-confirmed SARS-CoV-2 infection or an uninfected control (not recorded which). CDR3s include the opening cysteine and the closing phenylalanine or tryptophan. D genes are given only for firm matches.

V	J	D	CDR3
TRBV7-2	TRBJ2-1	.	CASSLVGDTYNEQFF
TRBV5-5	TRBJ1-1	.	CASSLEAYMNTEAFF
TRBV20-1	TRBJ2-1	.	CSAPIGQSSYNEQFF
TRBV7-9	TRBJ2-1	.	CASSPRAGAKTNEQFF
TRBV2	TRBJ2-4	TRBD2	CASSEYRGGGAKNIQYF
TRBV27	TRBJ2-7	TRBD2	CASTSELAGLLSSYEQYF
TRBV29-1	TRBJ1-1	.	CSGQNTEAFF
TRBV28	TRBJ1-1	TRBD1	CASSTGGENTEAFF
TRBV5-5	TRBJ1-5	TRBD1	CASSLGQGPQPQHF
TRBV6-1	TRBJ1-6	.	CASRGRTNSPLHF
TRBV3-1	TRBJ2-5	.	CASSLGDYWTQYF